The present T cell receptor beta chain was sequenced within a study of regulatory T cells in long-lasting Graves disease. Germline CDR1 LGHDT, CDR2 YNNKEL (reference sequence). The V gene lost 4 bases and the J gene lost 7 bases, with 14 bases spanning the gap. The length of the CDR3 is 14 residues. The study's findings and limits: Between persistent patients, about 2,500 public clonotypes were shared, exceeding the 900 to 1,000 shared between new patients.

At least ten counts were recorded for this clonotype. Its antigen is currently unknown. HTBI primers from iRepertoire and Arm-PCR of CDR3 regions yielded the TCR beta libraries. TCRdb processed the multiplex PCR reads anew with MiXCR; each CDR3 protein has one entry. The repertoire holds approximately 470,000 distinct CDR3 sequences, 15% to 20% seen once, with 9% to 15% in the top ten. The time point was: newly diagnosed GD, antithyroid drugs for less than 3 months. From PBMCs, RNA was extracted and then used to make the TCR library. These data were likewise used in another study, on T cells in Graves' hyperthyroidism and ophthalmopathy.

The source was peripheral blood mononuclear cells (PBMCs), collected at new diagnosis, from a patient treated with antithyroid drugs. The source is a man between 40 and 49 years old with Graves disease. This chain links TRBV3-1 with TRBJ2-1; TRBD1 is a possible D gene (6 bases). The CDR3 spells CASSLRHQGNEQFF. In DNA, the CDR3 is TGTGCCAGCAGCCTACGACACCAGGGGAATGAGCAGTTCTTC.